This is a list of T cell receptor beta chains from one sample in a study of metastatic and nonmetastatic thyroid tumors. TCRdb called clones again from the PCR reads with MiXCR. This sample has 23,000 or so clones, with 28% found just once. Source material: tumor tissue. The receptors were sampled from a male donor with papillary thyroid cancer or a benign thyroid nodule (not recorded which). Some clones in this sample may be carry-over from other donors' samples. Both conserved end residues are trimmed from each CDR3. The order of the fields is clone size, V gene, D gene, CDR3 protein. The D gene is left open where the match is weak. The size of a clone is reported for some rows only, either as once, few or many, or as a class for expanded clones.

abundance: .
v_gene: TRBV11-2
d_gene: TRBD2
CDR3aa: ASSRSGSPNNEQF

abundance: .
v_gene: TRBV28
d_gene: .
CDR3aa: ASSFRRRVNQPQH

abundance: .
v_gene: TRBV20-1
d_gene: TRBD2
CDR3aa: SAGASGGASYEQY

abundance: few
v_gene: TRBV12-3/TRBV12-4
d_gene: TRBD1
CDR3aa: ASSLGQGHTDTQY

abundance: medium-sized
v_gene: TRBV6-4
d_gene: .
CDR3aa: ASSDLVVSDYGYT

abundance: many
v_gene: TRBV6-4
d_gene: TRBD1
CDR3aa: ASSEGRGPNQPQH

abundance: .
v_gene: TRBV20-1
d_gene: .
CDR3aa: SAPNDGNRYT

abundance: .
v_gene: TRBV6-4
d_gene: .
CDR3aa: ASSQAVSRSVNTIY

abundance: .
v_gene: TRBV5-1
d_gene: .
CDR3aa: ASSPMGDSYEQY

abundance: few
v_gene: TRBV12-3/TRBV12-4
d_gene: .
CDR3aa: ASKGGTDTQY

abundance: .
v_gene: TRBV28
d_gene: TRBD1
CDR3aa: ASGSPGQGFGYEQY

abundance: .
v_gene: TRBV2
d_gene: .
CDR3aa: ASSLDVSSYEQY

abundance: many
v_gene: TRBV7-9
d_gene: .
CDR3aa: ASSPVGTEAF

abundance: few
v_gene: TRBV12-3/TRBV12-4
d_gene: .
CDR3aa: ASSREYDPEAF

abundance: many
v_gene: TRBV7-6
d_gene: TRBD2
CDR3aa: ASSPTSGRLHEQY

abundance: medium-sized
v_gene: TRBV20-1
d_gene: TRBD1
CDR3aa: SARRGQAPTT

abundance: many
v_gene: TRBV12-3/TRBV12-4
d_gene: .
CDR3aa: ASRPAVKGGFDEQY

abundance: once
v_gene: TRBV11-2
d_gene: TRBD1
CDR3aa: ASSSGHWTGGLYGQY

abundance: many
v_gene: TRBV30
d_gene: .
CDR3aa: AWSIKAVNQPQH

abundance: .
v_gene: TRBV12-3/TRBV12-4
d_gene: .
CDR3aa: ASSQGINEKLF

abundance: many
v_gene: TRBV10-1
d_gene: TRBD1
CDR3aa: ASSETGGSYGYT

abundance: .
v_gene: TRBV27
d_gene: TRBD1
CDR3aa: ASSRSTGGSYEQY

abundance: many
v_gene: TRBV5-5
d_gene: .
CDR3aa: ASSRTLSSYEQY

abundance: medium-sized
v_gene: TRBV7-9
d_gene: .
CDR3aa: ASSSRGGSTDTQY

abundance: .
v_gene: TRBV4-1
d_gene: .
CDR3aa: ASSQDLDSGSYEQY

abundance: .
v_gene: TRBV28
d_gene: .
CDR3aa: ASSLLDRYSGNTIY

abundance: many
v_gene: TRBV7-3
d_gene: .
CDR3aa: ASSSTPGGGTGELF

abundance: many
v_gene: TRBV28
d_gene: .
CDR3aa: ASSSSRDGYT

abundance: medium-sized
v_gene: TRBV6-5
d_gene: TRBD1
CDR3aa: ASSYSTGISNQPQH

abundance: .
v_gene: TRBV6-1
d_gene: TRBD1
CDR3aa: ASSRDRGSTDTQY

abundance: many
v_gene: TRBV3-1
d_gene: .
CDR3aa: ASSPGPQETQY

abundance: many
v_gene: TRBV4-1
d_gene: TRBD1
CDR3aa: ASSQESTPGQDIYEQY

abundance: .
v_gene: TRBV20-1
d_gene: .
CDR3aa: SALPGGHADTQY

abundance: few
v_gene: TRBV28
d_gene: .
CDR3aa: ASSPGWPDSGNTIY

abundance: few
v_gene: TRBV12-3/TRBV12-4
d_gene: .
CDR3aa: ASSFTGGDTQY

abundance: many
v_gene: TRBV2
d_gene: .
CDR3aa: ASSPSRGETQY

abundance: .
v_gene: TRBV2
d_gene: .
CDR3aa: ASSETQGYTQY

abundance: medium-sized
v_gene: TRBV12-3/TRBV12-4
d_gene: TRBD2
CDR3aa: ASSFEGGLYEQY

abundance: .
v_gene: TRBV2
d_gene: .
CDR3aa: ASIASEGGTQY

abundance: .
v_gene: TRBV7-9
d_gene: .
CDR3aa: ASSFRDGLGAF

abundance: few
v_gene: TRBV4-2
d_gene: TRBD1
CDR3aa: ASSQDMAGGSFSYGYT

abundance: many
v_gene: TRBV19
d_gene: .
CDR3aa: ASTPQVGYYGYT

abundance: .
v_gene: TRBV7-8
d_gene: .
CDR3aa: ASSPDTYSNYGYT

abundance: .
v_gene: TRBV18
d_gene: TRBD1
CDR3aa: ASSLTGTDAYEQY

abundance: once
v_gene: TRBV20-1
d_gene: .
CDR3aa: SVSGALTGGTEAF

abundance: many
v_gene: TRBV29-1
d_gene: TRBD1
CDR3aa: SVDRGGGETQY

abundance: medium-sized
v_gene: TRBV3-1
d_gene: .
CDR3aa: ASSRAGNEQY

abundance: .
v_gene: TRBV28
d_gene: .
CDR3aa: ASRDPRGTEAF

abundance: .
v_gene: TRBV6-6
d_gene: .
CDR3aa: ASSYSIWGPDTQY

abundance: .
v_gene: TRBV4-2
d_gene: TRBD1
CDR3aa: ASSQETGGGRGYT